Sequencing of this T cell receptor (beta chain) was carried out in a study of cytomegalovirus exposure and HLA in healthy donors. The wider study: The 120 validation repertoires were produced on the same platform as the roughly 690 repertoires of the first cohort. This was reported in a later analysis.

Note on this clone: Its target is unknown.

TCRdb's copy holds only in-frame clones and misses some; the assay was immunoSEQ multiplex PCR. This table holds 220,000 or so clones, roughly 85% found once. Broader study findings: A classifier reportedly called cytomegalovirus status with high sensitivity and specificity. The study labeled around 160 TCR beta chains cytomegalovirus-associated. Three chains linked to CMV were shown in vitro to be specific for CMV antigens.

This receptor was identified in a woman younger than 35 in good health and CMV-seronegative. The specimen sequenced was PBMCs.

The CDR3, as DNA: TGTGCCAGCAGCCTATACCGAGCCCGGGACACTGAAGCTTTCTTT. Translating gives CASSLYRARDTEAFF. The rearrangement links TRBV6-5 to TRBJ1-1; D unclear. CDR3 length equals 15 residues. V was clipped by 6 bases and J by 3 bases, with 17 bases between them. CDR1 is MNHEY, CDR2 SVGAGI, per germline.